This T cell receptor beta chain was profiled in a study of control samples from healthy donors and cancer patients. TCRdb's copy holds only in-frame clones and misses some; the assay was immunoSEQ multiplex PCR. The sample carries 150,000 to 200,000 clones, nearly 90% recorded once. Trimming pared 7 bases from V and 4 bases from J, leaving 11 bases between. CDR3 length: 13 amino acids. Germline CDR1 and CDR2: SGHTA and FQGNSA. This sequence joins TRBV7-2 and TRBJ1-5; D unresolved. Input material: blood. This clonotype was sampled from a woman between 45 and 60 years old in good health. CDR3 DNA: TGTGCCAGCACCCCCTACCGAAATCAGCCCCAGCATTTT. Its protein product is CASTPYRNQPQHF.